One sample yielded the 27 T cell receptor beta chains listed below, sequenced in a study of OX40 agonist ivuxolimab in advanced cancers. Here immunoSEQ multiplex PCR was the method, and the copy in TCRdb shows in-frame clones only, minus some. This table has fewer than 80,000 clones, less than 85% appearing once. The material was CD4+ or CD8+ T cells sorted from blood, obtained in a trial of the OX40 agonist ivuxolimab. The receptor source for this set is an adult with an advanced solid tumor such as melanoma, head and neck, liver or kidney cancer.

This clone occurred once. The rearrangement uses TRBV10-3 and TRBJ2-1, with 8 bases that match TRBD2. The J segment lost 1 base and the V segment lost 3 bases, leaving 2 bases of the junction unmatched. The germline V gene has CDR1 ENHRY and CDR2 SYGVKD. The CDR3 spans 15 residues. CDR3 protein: CAISDSGGSYNEQFF. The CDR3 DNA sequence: TGTGCCATCAGTGATTCGGGGGGGTCCTACAATGAGCAGTTCTTC.

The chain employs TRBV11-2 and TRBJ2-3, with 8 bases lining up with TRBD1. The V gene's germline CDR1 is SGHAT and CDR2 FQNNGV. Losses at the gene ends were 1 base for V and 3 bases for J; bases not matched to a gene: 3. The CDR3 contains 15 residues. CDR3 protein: CASSLVDRGTDTQYF. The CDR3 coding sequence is TGTGCCAGCAGCTTAGTCGACAGGGGAACAGATACGCAGTATTTT.

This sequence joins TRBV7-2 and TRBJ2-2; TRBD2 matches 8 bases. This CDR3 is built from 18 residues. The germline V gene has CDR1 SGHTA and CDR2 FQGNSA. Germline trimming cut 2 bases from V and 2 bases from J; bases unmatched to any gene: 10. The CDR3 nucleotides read TGTGCCAGCAGCTTAAGGTCAGGAGCGGGGGTCAACACCGGGGAGCTGTTTTTT. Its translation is CASSLRSGAGVNTGELFF.

The CDR3 DNA reads TGTGCCACCAGCAAGGGTGGCACAGATACGCAGTATTTT. It encodes CATSKGGTDTQYF. This chain connects TRBV15 to TRBJ2-3; no clear D gene. The V gene's germline CDR1 is LNHNV and CDR2 YYDKDF (reference sequence). The CDR3 consists of 13 residues. Deletions cut 4 bases from V and 1 base from J, with 6 bases between.

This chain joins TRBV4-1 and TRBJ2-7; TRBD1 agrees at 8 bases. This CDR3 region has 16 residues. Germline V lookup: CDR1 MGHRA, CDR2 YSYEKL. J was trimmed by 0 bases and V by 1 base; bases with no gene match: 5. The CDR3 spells CASSQGSGTGSYEQYF. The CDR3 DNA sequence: TGCGCCAGCAGCCAAGGGTCCGGGACAGGCTCCTACGAGCAGTACTTC.

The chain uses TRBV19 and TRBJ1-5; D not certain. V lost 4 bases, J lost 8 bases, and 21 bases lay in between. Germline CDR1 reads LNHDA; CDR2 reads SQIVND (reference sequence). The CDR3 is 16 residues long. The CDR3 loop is CASSSPRGYVQEPQHF. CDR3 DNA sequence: TGTGCCAGTAGTAGTCCTCGAGGGTACGTCCAGGAGCCCCAGCATTTT.

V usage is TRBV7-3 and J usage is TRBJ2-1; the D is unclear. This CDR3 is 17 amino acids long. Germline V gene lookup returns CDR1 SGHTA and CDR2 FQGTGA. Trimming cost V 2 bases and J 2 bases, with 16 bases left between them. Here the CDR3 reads CASSLFPTGLTYNEQFF. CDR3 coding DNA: TGTGCCAGCAGCTTATTCCCGACTGGCTTGACCTACAATGAGCAGTTCTTC.

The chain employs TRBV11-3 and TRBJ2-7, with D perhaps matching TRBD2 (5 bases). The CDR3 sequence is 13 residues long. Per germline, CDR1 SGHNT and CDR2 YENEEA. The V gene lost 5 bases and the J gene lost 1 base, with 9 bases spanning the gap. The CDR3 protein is CASSPDWSYEQYF. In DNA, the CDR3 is TGTGCCAGCAGCCCGGACTGGTCCTACGAGCAGTACTTC. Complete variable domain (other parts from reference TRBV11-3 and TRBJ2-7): EAGVVQSPRYKIIEKKQPVAFWCNPISGHNTLYWYLQNLGQGPELLIRYENEEAVDDSQLPKDRFSAERLKGVDSTLKIQPAELGDSAVYLCASSPDWSYEQYFGPGTRLTVT.

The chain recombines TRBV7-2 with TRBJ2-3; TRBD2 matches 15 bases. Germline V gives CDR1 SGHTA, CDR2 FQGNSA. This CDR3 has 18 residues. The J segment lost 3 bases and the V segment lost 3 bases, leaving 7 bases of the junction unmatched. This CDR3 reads CASSFRTSGGAGTDTQYF. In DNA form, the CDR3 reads TGTGCCAGCAGCTTCCGGACTAGCGGGGGGGCAGGGACAGATACGCAGTATTTT.

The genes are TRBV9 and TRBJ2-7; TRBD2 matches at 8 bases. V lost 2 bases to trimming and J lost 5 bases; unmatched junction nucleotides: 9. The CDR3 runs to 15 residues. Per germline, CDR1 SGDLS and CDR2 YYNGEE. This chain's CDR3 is CASSVSSGGRNEQYF. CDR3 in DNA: TGTGCCAGCAGCGTGTCGAGCGGGGGCAGGAACGAGCAGTACTTC.

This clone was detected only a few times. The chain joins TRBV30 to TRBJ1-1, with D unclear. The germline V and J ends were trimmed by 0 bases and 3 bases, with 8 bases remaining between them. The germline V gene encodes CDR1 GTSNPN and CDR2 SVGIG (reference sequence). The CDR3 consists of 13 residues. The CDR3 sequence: CAWSVIGHTEAFF. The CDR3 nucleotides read TGTGCCTGGAGTGTGATCGGGCACACTGAAGCTTTCTTT.

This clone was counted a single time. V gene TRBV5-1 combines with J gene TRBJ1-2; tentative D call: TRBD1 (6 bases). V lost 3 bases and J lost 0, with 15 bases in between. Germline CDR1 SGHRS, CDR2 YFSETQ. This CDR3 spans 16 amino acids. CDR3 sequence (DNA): TGCGCCAGCAGCTACGGACAGTTTCTTACTAACTATGGCTACACCTTC. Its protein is CASSYGQFLTNYGYTF.

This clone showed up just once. Written as DNA, the CDR3 is TGTGCCAGCAGTTTAACCCAGGGCGCGAACACTGAAGCTTTCTTT. Its translation: CASSLTQGANTEAFF. The V call is TRBV27, the J call TRBJ1-1, with TRBD1 as a possible D gene (5 bases). The CDR3 is 15 amino acids. Germline CDR1 and CDR2: MNHEY and SMNVEV (reference sequence). V was cut by 2 bases and J by 1 base, with 11 bases left in between.

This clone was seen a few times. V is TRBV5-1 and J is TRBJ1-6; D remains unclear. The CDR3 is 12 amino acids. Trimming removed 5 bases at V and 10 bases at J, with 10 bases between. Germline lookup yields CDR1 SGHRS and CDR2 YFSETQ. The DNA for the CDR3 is TGCGCCAGCAGGGACGGCGGGTCACCCCTCCACTTT. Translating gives CASRDGGSPLHF.

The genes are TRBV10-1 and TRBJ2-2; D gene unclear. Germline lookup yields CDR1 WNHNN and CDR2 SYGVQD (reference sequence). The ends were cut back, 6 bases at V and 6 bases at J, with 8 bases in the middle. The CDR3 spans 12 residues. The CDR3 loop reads CASRSVAGELFF. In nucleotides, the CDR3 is TGCGCCAGCAGATCTGTCGCCGGGGAGCTGTTTTTT.

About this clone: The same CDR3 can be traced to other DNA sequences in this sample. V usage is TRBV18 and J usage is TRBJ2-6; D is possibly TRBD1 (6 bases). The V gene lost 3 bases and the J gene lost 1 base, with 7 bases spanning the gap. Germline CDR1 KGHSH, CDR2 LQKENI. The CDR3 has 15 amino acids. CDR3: CASSPTGSGANVLTF. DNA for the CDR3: TGTGCCAGCTCACCGACAGGTTCTGGGGCCAACGTCCTGACTTTC.

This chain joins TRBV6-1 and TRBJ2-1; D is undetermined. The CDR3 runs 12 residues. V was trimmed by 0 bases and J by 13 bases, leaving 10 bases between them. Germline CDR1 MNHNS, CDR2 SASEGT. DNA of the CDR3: TGTGCCAGCAGTGAAGCAGCCCTCAGACAGTTCTTC. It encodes CASSEAALRQFF.

This chain's CDR3 is CASSVSQDRGQKRSGANVLTF. CDR3 bases: TGTGCCAGCAGTGTAAGTCAGGACAGGGGACAAAAAAGGTCTGGGGCCAACGTCCTGACTTTC. The chain links TRBV9 to TRBJ2-6, with 9 bases aligning to TRBD1. The CDR3 runs 21 residues. Trimming removed 5 bases from V and 1 base from J; junction bases left unmatched: 19. Germline V CDR1 and CDR2: SGDLS, YYNGEE.

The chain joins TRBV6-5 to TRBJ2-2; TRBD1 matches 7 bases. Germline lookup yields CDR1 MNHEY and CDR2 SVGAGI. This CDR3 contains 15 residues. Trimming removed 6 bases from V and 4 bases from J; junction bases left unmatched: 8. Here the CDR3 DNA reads TGTGCCAGCAGACCGACAGGGTCTAGCACCGGGGAGCTGTTTTTT. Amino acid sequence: CASRPTGSSTGELFF.

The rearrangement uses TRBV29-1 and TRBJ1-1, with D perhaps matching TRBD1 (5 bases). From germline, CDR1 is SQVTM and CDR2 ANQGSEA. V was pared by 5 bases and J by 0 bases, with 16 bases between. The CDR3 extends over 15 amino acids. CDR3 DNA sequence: TGCAGCGTTTCCGGCCGGGGCAGTATGAACACTGAAGCTTTCTTT. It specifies CSVSGRGSMNTEAFF.

The CDR3 sequence is CARSFAAGQGEEDNSPLHF. CDR3 bases: TGTGCCAGAAGCTTTGCTGCTGGACAGGGCGAAGAGGATAATTCACCCCTCCACTTT. The genes are TRBV5-3 and TRBJ1-6, with TRBD1 matching 8 bases. TRBV5-3 is noted as an ORF with a role that remains uncertain. V was clipped by 2 bases and J by 5 bases; unmatched bases: 15. The CDR3 runs to 19 residues.

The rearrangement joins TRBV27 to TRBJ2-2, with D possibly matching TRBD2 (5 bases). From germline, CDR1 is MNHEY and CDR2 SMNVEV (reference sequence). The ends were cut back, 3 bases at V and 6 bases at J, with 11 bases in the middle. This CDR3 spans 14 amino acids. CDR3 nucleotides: TGTGCCAGCAGTTTTGTCGGGGTTCCCGGGGAGCTGTTTTTT. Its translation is CASSFVGVPGELFF.

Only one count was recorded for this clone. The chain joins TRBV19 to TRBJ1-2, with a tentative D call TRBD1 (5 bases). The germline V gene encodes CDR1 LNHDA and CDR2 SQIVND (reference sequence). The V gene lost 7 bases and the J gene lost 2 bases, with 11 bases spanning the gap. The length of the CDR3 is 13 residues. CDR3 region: CASNDGGNYGYTF. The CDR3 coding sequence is TGTGCCAGTAATGATGGGGGAAACTATGGCTACACCTTC.

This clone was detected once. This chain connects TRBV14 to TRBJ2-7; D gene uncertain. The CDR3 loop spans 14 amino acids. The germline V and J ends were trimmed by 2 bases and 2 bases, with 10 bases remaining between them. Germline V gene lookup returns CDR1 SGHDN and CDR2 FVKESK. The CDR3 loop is CASSQLENPYEQYF. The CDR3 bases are TGTGCCAGCAGCCAACTAGAAAATCCCTACGAGCAGTACTTC.

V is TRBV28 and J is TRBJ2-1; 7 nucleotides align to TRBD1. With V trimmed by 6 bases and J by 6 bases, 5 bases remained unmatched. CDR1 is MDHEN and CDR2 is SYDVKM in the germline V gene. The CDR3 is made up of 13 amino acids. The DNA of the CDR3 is TGTGCCAGCAGGCCTCACAGGGGCAATGAGCAGTTCTTC. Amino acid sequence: CASRPHRGNEQFF.

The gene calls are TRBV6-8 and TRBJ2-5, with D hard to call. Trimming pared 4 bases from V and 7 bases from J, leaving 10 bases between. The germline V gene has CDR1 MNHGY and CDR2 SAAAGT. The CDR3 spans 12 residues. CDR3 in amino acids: CASSFGKGTQYF. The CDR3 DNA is TGTGCCAGCAGTTTTGGAAAGGGGACCCAGTACTTC.

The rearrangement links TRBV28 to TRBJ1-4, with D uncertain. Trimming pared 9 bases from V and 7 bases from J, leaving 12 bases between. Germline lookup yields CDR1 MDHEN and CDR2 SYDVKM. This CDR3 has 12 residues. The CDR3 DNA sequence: TGTGCCAGTCGGGTAGGGAGTGAAAAACTGTTTTTT. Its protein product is CASRVGSEKLFF.